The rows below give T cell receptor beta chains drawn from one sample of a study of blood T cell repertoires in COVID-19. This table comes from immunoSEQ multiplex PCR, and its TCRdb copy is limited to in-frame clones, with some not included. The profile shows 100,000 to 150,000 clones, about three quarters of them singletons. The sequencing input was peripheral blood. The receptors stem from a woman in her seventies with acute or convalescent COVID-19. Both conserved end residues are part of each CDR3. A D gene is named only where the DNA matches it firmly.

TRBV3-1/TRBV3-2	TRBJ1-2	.	CASSPQGRGYTF
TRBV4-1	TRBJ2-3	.	CASSQVNLVYTDTQYF
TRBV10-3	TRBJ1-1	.	CAISGSGGEVDQAFF
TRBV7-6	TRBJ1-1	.	CASSLFARGNTEAFF
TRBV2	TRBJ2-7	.	CASSLFPGYEQYF
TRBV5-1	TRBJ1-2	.	CASRDGVNYGYTF
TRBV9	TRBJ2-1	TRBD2	CASSVLTSDSEQFF
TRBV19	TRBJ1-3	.	CASTSPGMGNTIYF
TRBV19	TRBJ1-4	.	CASSHPGKPHEKLFF
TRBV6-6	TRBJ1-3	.	CASSYWSLSGNTIYF
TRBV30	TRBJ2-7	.	CAWSVLRLSEQYF
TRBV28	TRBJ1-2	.	CASSSSGYTF
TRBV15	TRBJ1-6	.	CATSREGRNSPLHF
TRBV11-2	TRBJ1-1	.	CASSITLESTEAFF
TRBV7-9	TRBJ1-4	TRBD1	CASSPRTGVEKLFF
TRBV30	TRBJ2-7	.	CAWSASSYEQYF
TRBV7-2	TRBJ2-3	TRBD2	CASSKLAGGSASTDTQYF
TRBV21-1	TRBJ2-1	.	CASSKKGLVGQFF
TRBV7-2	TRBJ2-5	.	CASSRRTGAGATQYF
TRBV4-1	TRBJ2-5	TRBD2	CASSQERVGAGSHTLTQYF
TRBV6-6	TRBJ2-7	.	CASSYSDTYEQYF
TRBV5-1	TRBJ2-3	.	CASSLQGRDTQYF
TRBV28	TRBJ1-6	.	CASSRLDNSPLHF
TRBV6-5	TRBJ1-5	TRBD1	CASTITGGGNQPQHF
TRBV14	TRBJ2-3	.	CASSPPRLEDFWYTQYF
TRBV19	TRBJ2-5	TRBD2	CASSTEGLAQYF
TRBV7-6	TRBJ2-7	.	CASSLALRGEQYF
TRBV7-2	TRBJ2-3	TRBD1	CASSQFDRGKSTDTQYF
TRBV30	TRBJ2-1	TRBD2	CAWSVRTSSYNEQFF
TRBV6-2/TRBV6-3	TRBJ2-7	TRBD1	CASSYPEAGGNEQYF
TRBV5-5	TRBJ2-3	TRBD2	CASNPPSGLVSTDTQYF
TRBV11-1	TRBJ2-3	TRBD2	CASSWAGRKYTDTQYF
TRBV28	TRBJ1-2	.	CASRPTNPYGYTF
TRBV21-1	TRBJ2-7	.	CASIIGGYEQYF
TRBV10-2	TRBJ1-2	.	CASASVPLDGYTF
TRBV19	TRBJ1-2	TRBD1	CASTPRDRAFGYTF
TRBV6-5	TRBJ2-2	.	CASSFLGQRDTGELFF
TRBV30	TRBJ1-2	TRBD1	CACPDRSNYGYTF
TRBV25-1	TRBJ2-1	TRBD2	CASSEGGSGPYNEQFF
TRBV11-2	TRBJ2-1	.	CASSQGAGAYNEQFF
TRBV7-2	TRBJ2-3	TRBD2	CASSIRAGSTDTQYF
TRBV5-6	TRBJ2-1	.	CASSLALASYNEQFF
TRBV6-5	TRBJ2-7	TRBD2	CASSPGGRDEQYF
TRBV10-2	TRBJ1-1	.	CASSDSGPNTEAFF
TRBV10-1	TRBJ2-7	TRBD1	CASSETGATYEQYF
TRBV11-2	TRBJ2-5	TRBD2	CASSLVGRASGETQYF
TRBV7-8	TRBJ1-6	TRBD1	CASSLVFAGGNSPLHF
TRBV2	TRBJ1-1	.	CASRTTPARNTEAFF
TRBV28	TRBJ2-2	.	CASGTGWTGELFF
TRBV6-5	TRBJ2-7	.	CASSYSDQGGYEQYF